These 26 T cell receptor beta chains originate from one sample sequenced in a study of glioma-infiltrating T cells after dendritic cell vaccination. The sample's time point: after dendritic cell vaccination, including at tumor progression/relapse. The protocol was immunoSEQ multiplex PCR, while the TCRdb copy is restricted to in-frame clones and leaves out a portion. The data contain roughly 60,000 clones, 86% of them singletons. This specimen consisted of blood, obtained after dendritic cell vaccination. These TCRs come from a human donor with glioblastoma.

The DNA of the CDR3 is TGCGCCAGCAGCTTGGCGGCAGGGGGGCACACTGAAGCTTTCTTT. Amino acids: CASSLAAGGHTEAFF. The chain employs TRBV5-1 and TRBJ1-1, with TRBD1 identical over 7 bases. The CDR3 consists of 15 residues. In germline, CDR1 is SGHRS, CDR2 YFSETQ. J lost 3 bases, V lost 0 bases, and 5 bases had no gene match.

The chain recombines TRBV18 with TRBJ2-7; 7 bases line up with TRBD1. With 3 bases clipped from V and 6 bases from J, the junction kept 5 bases outside the gene matches. Germline CDR1 KGHSH, CDR2 LQKENI. The CDR3 covers 13 residues. This chain's CDR3 is CASSPDRDGEQYF. Here the CDR3 DNA reads TGTGCCAGCTCACCTGACAGGGACGGCGAGCAGTACTTC. Full variable domain (rest looked up from reference TRBV18 and TRBJ2-7): NAGVMQNPRHLVRRRGQEARLRCSPMKGHSHVYWYRQLPEEGLKFMVYLQKENIIDESGMPKERFSAEFPKEGPSILRIQQVVRGDSAAYFCASSPDRDGEQYFGPGTRLTVT.

The chain is built from TRBV5-1 and TRBJ2-1, with 9 bases lining up with TRBD2. The CDR3 length is 18 residues. Trimming took 2 bases from V and 0 from J; bases not matched to a gene: 9. Germline V CDR1 and CDR2: SGHRS, YFSETQ. Here the CDR3 DNA reads TGCGCCAGCAGCTTAGAGTCTAGCGGGATCGGCTCCTACAATGAGCAGTTCTTC. This translates into CASSLESSGIGSYNEQFF.

The chain joins TRBV10-3 to TRBJ2-5, with D possibly matching TRBD2 (5 bases). The end of the DNA is better explained by TRBJ2-7, so the J call may be wrong. This CDR3 comprises 13 residues. The germline V gene has CDR1 ENHRY and CDR2 SYGVKD. Here the CDR3 reads CAIKPGEYYEQYF. The CDR3 region has the DNA TGTGCCATCAAACCCGGGGAGTATTACGAGCAGTACTTC.

The gene calls are TRBV7-2 and TRBJ2-1; 10 nucleotides match TRBD2. V lost 3 bases, J lost 9 bases, and 8 bases stayed unmatched. Germline assignment: CDR1 SGHTA and CDR2 FQGNSA. The CDR3 extends over 15 amino acids. The CDR3 coding sequence is TGTACCAGCAGCTTCACTAGCGGGACCGGTAGTGAGCAGTTCTTC. Translation: CTSSFTSGTGSEQFF. Drawing the rest from reference TRBV7-2 and TRBJ2-1, the complete variable domain is GAGVSQSPSNKVTEKGKDVELRCDPISGHTALYWYRQSLGQGLEFLIYFQGNSAPDKSGLPSDRFSAERTGGSVSTLTIQRTQQEDSAVYLCTSSFTSGTGSEQFFGPGTRLTVL.

This chain links TRBV9 with TRBJ1-3; the D gene is possibly TRBD1 (6 bases). The CDR3 contains 17 residues. Germline V gene data show CDR1 as SGDLS and CDR2 as YYNGEE. V was pared by 3 bases and J by 0 bases, with 16 bases between. The CDR3 sequence: CASSAGRGGPSGNTIYF. CDR3 nucleotides: TGTGCCAGCAGCGCCGGGAGGGGGGGACCCTCTGGAAACACCATATATTTT.

The V gene is TRBV7-3, the J gene TRBJ2-2; TRBD1 matches 8 bases. Germline CDR1 SGHTA, CDR2 FQGTGA. There are 15 residues in the CDR3. Unmatched junction bases numbered 3, after V lost 2 bases and J lost 4 bases. The CDR3: CASSLDRGGTGELFF. The CDR3 DNA sequence: TGTGCCAGCAGCTTAGACAGGGGAGGCACCGGGGAGCTGTTTTTT.

This clone was picked up one time. This chain uses TRBV11-2 with TRBJ1-4; D ambiguous. The CDR3 consists of 15 residues. From germline, CDR1 is SGHAT and CDR2 FQNNGV. V dropped 1 base and J dropped 11 bases, with 17 bases sitting between them. The CDR3 loop reads CASSLASGLQSKLFF. For the CDR3, the DNA is TGTGCCAGCAGCTTAGCCAGCGGGCTTCAGTCGAAACTGTTTTTT.

The V call is TRBV6-6, the J call TRBJ2-3; 10 bases fit TRBD1. Germline lookup yields CDR1 MNHNY and CDR2 SVGAGI (reference sequence). The trim removed 7 bases at V and 4 bases at J, leaving 8 bases unmatched. The CDR3 spans 15 residues. CDR3 nucleotides: TGTGCCAGCAATGACCGGGACAGGGGTTCAGATACGCAGTATTTT. Encoded protein: CASNDRDRGSDTQYF.

This clone was seen a single time. This sequence joins TRBV7-2 and TRBJ1-1, with a possible D match to TRBD1 (6 bases). Germline V gene sequence: CDR1 SGHTA, CDR2 FQGNSA. The CDR3 runs 15 residues. V lost 5 bases, J lost 5 bases, and 18 bases lay in between. CDR3 nucleotide sequence: TGTGCCAGCAGCCCAAGGGGGGGGAAAGGGACTGAAGCTTTCTTT. Protein product: CASSPRGGKGTEAFF.

The genes are TRBV7-3 and TRBJ2-3; 9 bases are a match to TRBD2. Trimming cost V 2 bases and J 8 bases; bases outside gene matches: 5. From germline, CDR1 is SGHTA and CDR2 FQGTGA. The CDR3 is 14 residues long. The chain's CDR3 is CASSLGGAGGTQYF. CDR3 sequence (DNA): TGTGCCAGCAGCTTAGGCGGAGCGGGAGGTACGCAGTATTTT.

The chain employs TRBV9 and TRBJ2-3, with D maybe TRBD2 (6 bases). CDR3 size: 15 residues. CDR1 is SGDLS, CDR2 YYNGEE, per germline. Between the trimmed V and J ends, which lost 4 bases and 6 bases, there was a span of 18 bases. CDR3 amino acids: CASSSGDWGQDTQYF. DNA for the CDR3: TGTGCCAGCAGCTCGGGGGATTGGGGTCAGGATACGCAGTATTTT.

The chain carries TRBV11-3 and TRBJ2-3; 7 bases map to TRBD1. V lost 4 bases, J lost 2 bases, and 3 bases stayed unmatched. The CDR3 is made up of 14 amino acids. Germline-derived CDR1 and CDR2 are SGHNT and YENEEA. CDR3 coding DNA: TGTGCCAGCAGCTCGGGACAGCACACAGATACGCAGTATTTT. It encodes CASSSGQHTDTQYF.

This clone is a singleton in its sample. The rearrangement links TRBV9 to TRBJ1-3, with D perhaps matching TRBD1 (5 bases). This CDR3 has 16 residues. Germline V gene lookup returns CDR1 SGDLS and CDR2 YYNGEE. V was trimmed by 0 bases and J by 2 bases, leaving 12 bases between them. The CDR3 sequence is CASSVVAGEAGNTIYF. The CDR3 DNA reads TGTGCCAGCAGCGTAGTAGCGGGGGAGGCTGGAAACACCATATATTTT.

The genes are TRBV4-3 and TRBJ2-2, with 7 positions matching TRBD1. The germline V gene has CDR1 LGHNA and CDR2 YSLEER. Trimming removed 0 bases from V and 6 bases from J; junction bases left unmatched: 13. The CDR3 contains 18 residues. CDR3 DNA sequence: TGCGCCAGCAGCCAAGAAACTTTGAGGGGGCGGTGGGCCGGGGAGCTGTTTTTT. It is translated as CASSQETLRGRWAGELFF.

In this sample, this clone turned up a few times. This chain uses TRBV11-2 with TRBJ2-7; D not resolved. CDR1 and CDR2 (germline): SGHAT, FQNNGV. CDR3 length equals 15 residues. The V end was cut by 1 base, the J end by 2 bases, with 12 bases between. The CDR3, as DNA: TGTGCCAGCAGCTTAGTGCCAGGCTGGACCTACGAGCAGTACTTC. Protein sequence: CASSLVPGWTYEQYF.

The V gene is TRBV7-3, the J gene TRBJ2-5, with 11 bases that match TRBD2. This CDR3 has 15 amino acids. Germline trimming cut 4 bases from V and 1 base from J; bases unmatched to any gene: 2. Germline CDR1 is SGHTA and CDR2 is FQGTGA. CDR3 protein: CASSSGTSGQETQYF. The CDR3 DNA reads TGTGCCAGCAGCTCCGGGACTAGCGGCCAAGAGACCCAGTACTTC.

V usage is TRBV7-2 and J usage is TRBJ2-5, with TRBD2 matching over 14 bases. J lost 5 bases, V lost 8 bases, and 7 bases had no gene match. The length of the CDR3 is 15 residues. CDR1 SGHTA and CDR2 FQGNSA come from the germline V gene. The CDR3 loop is CASGPGLAGAETQYF. CDR3 bases: TGTGCCAGCGGACCGGGACTAGCGGGGGCGGAGACCCAGTACTTC.

This rearrangement joins TRBV9 to TRBJ2-5; 8 bases map to TRBD2. V dropped 4 bases and J dropped 7; count of bases not matched to a gene: 12. The CDR3 consists of 15 residues. Germline V gives CDR1 SGDLS, CDR2 YYNGEE. CDR3 nucleotides: TGTGCCAGCAGCTTAACTAGCGGCCCCACGGGGACCCAGTACTTC. Amino acid sequence: CASSLTSGPTGTQYF.

The V gene is TRBV7-2, the J gene TRBJ1-1; D is perhaps TRBD1 (6 bases). Germline CDR1 and CDR2: SGHTA and FQGNSA. The CDR3 has 12 residues. V was shortened by 5 bases and J by 4 bases, with 8 bases between the two germline ends. The CDR3 bases are TGTGCCAGCAGCCCAGGGGTCACTGAAGCTTTCTTT. Protein sequence: CASSPGVTEAFF. Using reference TRBV7-2 and TRBJ1-1 for the parts outside the CDR3, the full variable domain is GAGVSQSPSNKVTEKGKDVELRCDPISGHTALYWYRQSLGQGLEFLIYFQGNSAPDKSGLPSDRFSAERTGGSVSTLTIQRTQQEDSAVYLCASSPGVTEAFFGQGTRLTVV.

CDR3 sequence: CASSPPGQGNTEAFF. CDR3 bases: TGCGCCAGCAGCCCACCGGGACAGGGTAACACTGAAGCTTTCTTT. The chain combines TRBV5-1 with TRBJ1-1; 9 positions agree with TRBD1. CDR3 length equals 15 residues. The germline V gene has CDR1 SGHRS and CDR2 YFSETQ. Trimming at V came to 4 bases and at J to 2 bases, leaving 6 bases not matched to a gene.

This chain links TRBV9 with TRBJ2-3, with a tentative D call TRBD2 (5 bases). Germline lookup yields CDR1 SGDLS and CDR2 YYNGEE. V lost 0 bases to trimming and J lost 2 bases, with 13 bases between them. CDR3 size: 16 residues. This CDR3 is CASSVVAGSNTDTQYF. In DNA, the CDR3 is TGTGCCAGCAGCGTAGTTGCGGGCAGCAACACAGATACGCAGTATTTT.

V gene TRBV30 combines with J gene TRBJ1-5; D uncertain. This CDR3 is built from 11 residues. CDR1 GTSNPN and CDR2 SVGIG come from the germline V gene (reference sequence). V lost 8 bases and J lost 9, with 14 bases in between. Here the CDR3 DNA reads TGTGCCGCTGGAAAGTTAGCGCCCCAGCATTTT. Translating gives CAAGKLAPQHF.

This chain connects TRBV23-1 to TRBJ2-5; the match to TRBD1 covers 9 bases. TRBV23-1 carries the ORF label, with uncertain function. The CDR3 is 17 residues long. The J segment lost 3 bases and the V segment lost 7 bases, leaving 15 bases of the junction unmatched. This chain's CDR3 is CASIPGTGPPHEETQYF. DNA for the CDR3: TGCGCCAGCATCCCAGGGACAGGGCCTCCCCACGAAGAGACCCAGTACTTC.

The chain is built from TRBV4-1 and TRBJ2-7; TRBD2 might be the D (6 bases). Trimming removed 0 bases from V and 2 bases from J, with 17 bases in between. Germline CDR1 reads MGHRA; CDR2 reads YSYEKL. The CDR3 loop spans 17 amino acids. Here the CDR3 reads CASSQEGRSGTAYEQYF. The CDR3 region has the DNA TGCGCCAGCAGCCAAGAGGGGAGGTCAGGGACTGCCTACGAGCAGTACTTC.

As regards this clone: At one boundary the junction diverges from the germline segment, which might be a read error. The chain has TRBV7-7 and TRBJ2-5; TRBD1 aligns across 7 bases. Looked up from germline, CDR1 is SSHAT and CDR2 is FNYEAQ (reference sequence). This CDR3 is 15 amino acids long. Written as DNA, the CDR3 is TGTGCTAGCAGCTTGGGTGGGACAGCCAAAGAGACCCAGTACTTC. Translating it yields CASSLGGTAKETQYF.